The rows below give T cell receptor beta chains drawn from one sample of a study of blood T cell repertoires in COVID-19. Only in-frame clones appear in the TCRdb table, and some are missing; sequencing was by immunoSEQ multiplex PCR. The data contain over 50,000 clones, 76% of them singletons. The sample consisted of peripheral blood. All receptors come from a woman aged 45-65 years with active or convalescent COVID-19. Each CDR3 is given with its conserved first and last residue. A D gene is named only where the DNA matches it firmly. Some rows have no size entry. The others give once, few or many, or a class for an expanded clone.

j_call | v_call | d_call | clone_size | cdr3_aa | cdr3_nt
TRBJ2-4 | TRBV6-5 | . | . | CASSYLQGGNIQYF | TGTGCCAGCAGTTACTTGCAGGGTGGAAACATTCAGTACTTC
TRBJ2-2 | TRBV2 | . | . | CAHGDNREVSGELFF | TGTGCCCACGGAGATAACAGGGAAGTCTCCGGGGAGCTGTTTTTT
TRBJ1-3 | TRBV5-1 | . | . | CASSLGSSGNTIYF | TGCGCCAGCAGCTTGGGGAGCTCTGGAAACACCATATATTTT
TRBJ2-7 | TRBV19 | TRBD2 | few | CASSTIAGEVNEQYF | TGTGCCAGTAGTACAATAGCGGGAGAGGTCAACGAGCAGTACTTC
TRBJ1-1 | TRBV15 | . | . | CATSKTGMVTEAFF | TGTGCCACCAGCAAAACAGGGATGGTCACTGAAGCTTTCTTT
TRBJ2-7 | TRBV7-2 | TRBD2 | few | CASSLGLAGVRYEQYF | TGTGCCAGCAGCTTGGGACTAGCGGGGGTTCGTTACGAGCAGTACTTC
TRBJ2-7 | TRBV6-5 | TRBD2 | . | CASTAGGWEQYF | TGTGCCAGCACTGCGGGAGGCTGGGAGCAGTACTTC
TRBJ2-7 | TRBV6-2/TRBV6-3 | . | few | CASSPDGYEQYF | TGTGCCAGCAGCCCTGACGGGTACGAGCAGTACTTC
TRBJ1-1 | TRBV18 | . | . | CASSPLRDNEAFF | TGTGCCAGCTCACCACTTAGGGACAATGAAGCTTTCTTT
TRBJ1-2 | TRBV4-1 | TRBD1 | . | CASSQEPGQGYYGYTF | TGCGCCAGCAGCCAAGAACCGGGACAGGGGTACTATGGCTACACCTTC
TRBJ1-2 | TRBV10-3 | TRBD1 | . | CAGTGDLNYGYTF | TGTGCCGGAACAGGGGACCTCAACTATGGCTACACCTTC
TRBJ2-1 | TRBV5-1 | TRBD2 | few | CASSSSTSGRGAKQFF | TGCGCCAGCAGCTCCTCGACTAGCGGGAGAGGGGCCAAACAGTTCTTC
TRBJ1-1 | TRBV9 | . | . | CASSVLPGAEAFF | TGTGCCAGCAGCGTACTCCCAGGGGCTGAAGCTTTCTTT
TRBJ2-4 | TRBV6-1 | TRBD1 | few | CASSGPRGSVSVAKNIQYF | TGTGCCAGCAGTGGACCCAGGGGGTCCGTTTCTGTAGCCAAAAACATTCAGTACTTC
TRBJ2-7 | TRBV29-1 | . | . | CSVDIGIQGEQYF | TGCAGCGTTGATATAGGGATCCAGGGGGAGCAGTACTTC
TRBJ2-7 | TRBV7-2 | . | . | CASSLGGVRAYEQYF | TGTGCCAGCAGCTTAGGGGGGGTAAGGGCCTACGAGCAGTACTTC
TRBJ2-3 | TRBV25-1 | TRBD1 | . | CASSEGDRGTDTQYF | TGTGCCAGCAGTGAAGGGGACAGGGGAACAGATACGCAGTATTTT